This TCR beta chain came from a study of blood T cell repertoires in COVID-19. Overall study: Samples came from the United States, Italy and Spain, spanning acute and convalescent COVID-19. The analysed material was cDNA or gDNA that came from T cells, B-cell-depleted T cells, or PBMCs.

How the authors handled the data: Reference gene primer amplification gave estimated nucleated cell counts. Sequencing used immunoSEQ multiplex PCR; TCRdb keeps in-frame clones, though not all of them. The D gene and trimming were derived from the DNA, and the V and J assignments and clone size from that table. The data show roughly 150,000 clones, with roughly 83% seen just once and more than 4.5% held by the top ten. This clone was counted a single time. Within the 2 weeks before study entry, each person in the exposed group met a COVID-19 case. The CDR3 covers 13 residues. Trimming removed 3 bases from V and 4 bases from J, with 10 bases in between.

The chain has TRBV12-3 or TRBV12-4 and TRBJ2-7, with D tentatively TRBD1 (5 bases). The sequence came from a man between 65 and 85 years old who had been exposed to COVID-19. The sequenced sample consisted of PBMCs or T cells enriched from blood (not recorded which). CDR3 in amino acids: CASSFQGAYEQYF. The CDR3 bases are TGTGCCAGCAGTTTCCAAGGGGCGTACGAGCAGTACTTC.